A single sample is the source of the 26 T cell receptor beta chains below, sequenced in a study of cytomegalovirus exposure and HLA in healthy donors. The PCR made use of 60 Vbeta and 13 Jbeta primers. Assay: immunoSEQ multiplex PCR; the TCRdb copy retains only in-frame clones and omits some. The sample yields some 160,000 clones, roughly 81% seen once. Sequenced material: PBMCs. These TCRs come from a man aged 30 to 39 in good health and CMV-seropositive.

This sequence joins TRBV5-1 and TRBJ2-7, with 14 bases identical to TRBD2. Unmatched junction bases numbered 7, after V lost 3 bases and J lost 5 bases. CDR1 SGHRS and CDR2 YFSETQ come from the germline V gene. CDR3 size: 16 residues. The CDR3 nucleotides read TGCGCCAGCAGCTGGGGACTAGCGGGAGTTGAAAACGAGCAGTACTTC. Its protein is CASSWGLAGVENEQYF.

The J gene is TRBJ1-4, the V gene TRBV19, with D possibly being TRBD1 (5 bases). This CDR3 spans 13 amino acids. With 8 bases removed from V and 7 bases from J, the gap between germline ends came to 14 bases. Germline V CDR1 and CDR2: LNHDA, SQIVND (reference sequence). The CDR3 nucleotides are TGTGCCAGTTCCGACAGAGGTTTTGAAAAACTGTTTTTT. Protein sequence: CASSDRGFEKLFF.

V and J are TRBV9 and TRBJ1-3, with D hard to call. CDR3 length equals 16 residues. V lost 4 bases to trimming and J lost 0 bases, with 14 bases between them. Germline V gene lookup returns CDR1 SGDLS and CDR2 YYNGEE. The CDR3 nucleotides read TGTGCCAGCAGCTTCTCCCCCGAGGGCTCTGGAAACACCATATATTTT. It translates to CASSFSPEGSGNTIYF.

The CDR3 region is CASSVRAGAYNEQFF. The CDR3 region has the DNA TGTGCCAGCAGTGTCAGAGCGGGAGCCTACAATGAGCAGTTCTTC. The gene calls are TRBV6-4 and TRBJ2-1; 8 bases agree with TRBD2. The CDR3 has 15 residues. J lost 2 bases, V lost 4 bases, and 4 bases had no gene match. The germline V gene encodes CDR1 MRHNA and CDR2 SNTAGT.

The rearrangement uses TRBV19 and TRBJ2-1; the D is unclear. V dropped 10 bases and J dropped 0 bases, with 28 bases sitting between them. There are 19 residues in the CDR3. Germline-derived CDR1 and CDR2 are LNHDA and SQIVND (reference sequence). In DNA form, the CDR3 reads TGTGCCACGCGGTCGGTTGGCGTCCTAAGCTTGAGCTCCTACAATGAGCAGTTCTTC. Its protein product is CATRSVGVLSLSSYNEQFF.

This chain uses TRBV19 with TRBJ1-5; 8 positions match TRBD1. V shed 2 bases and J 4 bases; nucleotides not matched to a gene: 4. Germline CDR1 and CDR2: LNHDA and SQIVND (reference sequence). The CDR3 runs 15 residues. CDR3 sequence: CASSIQGAINQPQHF. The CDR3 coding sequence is TGTGCCAGTAGTATACAGGGGGCGATTAATCAGCCCCAGCATTTT.

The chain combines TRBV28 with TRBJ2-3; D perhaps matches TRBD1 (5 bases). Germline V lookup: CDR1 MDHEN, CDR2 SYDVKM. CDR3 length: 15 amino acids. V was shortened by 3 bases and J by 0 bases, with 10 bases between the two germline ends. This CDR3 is CASSFRAGSTDTQYF. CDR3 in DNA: TGTGCCAGCAGTTTTCGGGCAGGGAGCACAGATACGCAGTATTTT.

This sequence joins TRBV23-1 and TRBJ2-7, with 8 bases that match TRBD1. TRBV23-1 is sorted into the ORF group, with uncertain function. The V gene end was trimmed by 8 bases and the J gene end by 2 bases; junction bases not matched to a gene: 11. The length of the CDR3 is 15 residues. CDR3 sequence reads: CASGPRDRTAYEQYV. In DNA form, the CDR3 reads TGCGCCAGCGGCCCCCGGGACAGGACAGCCTACGAGCAGTACGTC.

CDR3 DNA sequence: TGTGCCAGCAGTTACAAACGCCTTGATAGCTCCTACGAGCAGTACGTC. Its translation is CASSYKRLDSSYEQYV. This rearrangement joins TRBV6-6 to TRBJ2-7, with unresolved D. Germline assignment: CDR1 MNHNY and CDR2 SVGAGI (reference sequence). This CDR3 has 16 amino acids. V was cut by 2 bases and J by 0 bases, with 14 bases left in between.

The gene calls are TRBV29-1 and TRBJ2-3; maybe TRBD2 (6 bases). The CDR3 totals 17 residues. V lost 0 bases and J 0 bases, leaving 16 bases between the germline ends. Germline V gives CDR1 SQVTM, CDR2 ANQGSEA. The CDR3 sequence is CSVEDVGGAGSTDTQYF. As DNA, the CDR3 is TGCAGCGTTGAAGATGTTGGAGGGGCGGGGAGCACAGATACGCAGTATTTT.

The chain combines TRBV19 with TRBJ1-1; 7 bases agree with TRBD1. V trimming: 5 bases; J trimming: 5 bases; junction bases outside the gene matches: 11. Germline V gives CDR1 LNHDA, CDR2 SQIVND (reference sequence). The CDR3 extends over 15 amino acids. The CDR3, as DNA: TGTGCCAGTAGTGGACTGGGACAGAGCACAACTGAAGCTTTCTTT. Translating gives CASSGLGQSTTEAFF. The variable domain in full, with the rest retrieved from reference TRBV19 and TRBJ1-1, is DGGITQSPKYLFRKEGQNVTLSCEQNLNHDAMYWYRQDPGQGLRLIYYSQIVNDFQKGDIAEGYSVSREKKESFPLTVTSAQKNPTAFYLCASSGLGQSTTEAFFGQGTRLTVV.

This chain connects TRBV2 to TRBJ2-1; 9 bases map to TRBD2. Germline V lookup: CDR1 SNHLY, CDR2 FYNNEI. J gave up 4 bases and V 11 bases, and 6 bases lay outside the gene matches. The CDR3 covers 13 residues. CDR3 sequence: CAGAGGRYNEQFF. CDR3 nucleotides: TGTGCCGGCGCGGGAGGGCGTTACAATGAGCAGTTCTTC. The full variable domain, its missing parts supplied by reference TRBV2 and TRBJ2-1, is EPEVTQTPSHQVTQMGQEVILRCVPISNHLYFYWYRQILGQKVEFLVSFYNNEISEKSEIFDDQFSVERPDGSNFTLKIRSTKLEDSAMYFCAGAGGRYNEQFFGPGTRLTVL.

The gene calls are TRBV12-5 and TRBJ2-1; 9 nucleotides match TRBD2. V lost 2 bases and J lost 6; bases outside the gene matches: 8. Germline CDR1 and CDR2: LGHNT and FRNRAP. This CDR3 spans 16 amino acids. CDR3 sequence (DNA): TGTGCTAGTGGTTTGACCCGACTAGCGGACCCCAATGAGCAGTTCTTC. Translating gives CASGLTRLADPNEQFF.

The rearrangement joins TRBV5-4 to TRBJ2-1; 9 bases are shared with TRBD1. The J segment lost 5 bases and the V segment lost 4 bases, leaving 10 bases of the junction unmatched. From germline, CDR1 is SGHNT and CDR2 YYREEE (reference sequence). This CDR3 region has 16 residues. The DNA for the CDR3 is TGTGCCAGCAGCCACCGGGGACAGGGATCCGACAATGAGCAGTTCTTC. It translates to CASSHRGQGSDNEQFF.

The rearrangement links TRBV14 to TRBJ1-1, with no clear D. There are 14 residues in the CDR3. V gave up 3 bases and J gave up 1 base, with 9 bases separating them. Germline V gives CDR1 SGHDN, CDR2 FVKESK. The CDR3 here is CASSQFQANTEAFF. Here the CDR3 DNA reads TGTGCCAGCAGCCAGTTCCAGGCGAACACTGAAGCTTTCTTT.

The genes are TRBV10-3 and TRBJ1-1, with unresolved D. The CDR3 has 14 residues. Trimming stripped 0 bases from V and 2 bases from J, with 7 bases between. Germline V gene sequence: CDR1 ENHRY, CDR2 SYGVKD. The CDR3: CAISESRLNTEAFF. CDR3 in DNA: TGTGCCATCAGTGAGTCGAGGCTCAACACTGAAGCTTTCTTT.

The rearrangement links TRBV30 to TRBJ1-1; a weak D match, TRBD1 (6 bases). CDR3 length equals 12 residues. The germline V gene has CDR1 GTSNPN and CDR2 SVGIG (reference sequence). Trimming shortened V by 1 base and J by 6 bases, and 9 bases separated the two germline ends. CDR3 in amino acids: CAWSGTVAEAFF. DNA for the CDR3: TGTGCCTGGAGTGGGACAGTAGCTGAAGCTTTCTTT.

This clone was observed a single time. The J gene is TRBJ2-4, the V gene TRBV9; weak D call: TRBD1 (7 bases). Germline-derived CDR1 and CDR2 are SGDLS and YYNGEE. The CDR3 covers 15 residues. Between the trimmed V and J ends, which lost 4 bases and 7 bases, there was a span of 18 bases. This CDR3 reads CASSSGRDSGNIQYF. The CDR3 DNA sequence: TGTGCCAGCAGCTCAGGCCGGGACAGCGGGAACATTCAGTACTTC.

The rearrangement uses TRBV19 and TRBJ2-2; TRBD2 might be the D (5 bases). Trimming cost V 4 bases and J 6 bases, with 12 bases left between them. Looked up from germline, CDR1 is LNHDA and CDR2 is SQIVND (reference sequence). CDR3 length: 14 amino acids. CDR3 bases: TGTGCCAGTAGTAGAATGCTAGCAGCCGGGGAGCTGTTTTTT. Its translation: CASSRMLAAGELFF.

The CDR3: CASGRDYGYTF. In DNA form, the CDR3 reads TGTGCTAGTGGACGAGACTATGGCTACACCTTC. The chain carries TRBV12-5 and TRBJ1-2; D not certain. V was trimmed by 6 bases and J by 3 bases, leaving 5 bases between them. Germline CDR1 and CDR2: LGHNT and FRNRAP. The CDR3 is made up of 11 amino acids.

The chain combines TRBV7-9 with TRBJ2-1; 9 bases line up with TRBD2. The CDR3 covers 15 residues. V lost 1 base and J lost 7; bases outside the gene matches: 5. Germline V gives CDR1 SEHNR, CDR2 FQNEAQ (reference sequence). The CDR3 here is CASSLVAGAGNEQFF. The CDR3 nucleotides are TGTGCCAGCAGCTTAGTAGCGGGAGCGGGAAATGAGCAGTTCTTC.

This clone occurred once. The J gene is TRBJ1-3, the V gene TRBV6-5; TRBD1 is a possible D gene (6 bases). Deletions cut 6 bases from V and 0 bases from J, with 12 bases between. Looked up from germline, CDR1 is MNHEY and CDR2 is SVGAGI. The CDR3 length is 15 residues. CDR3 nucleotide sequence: TGTGCCAGCAGCGCGGACAGATACTCTGGAAACACCATATATTTT. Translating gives CASSADRYSGNTIYF.

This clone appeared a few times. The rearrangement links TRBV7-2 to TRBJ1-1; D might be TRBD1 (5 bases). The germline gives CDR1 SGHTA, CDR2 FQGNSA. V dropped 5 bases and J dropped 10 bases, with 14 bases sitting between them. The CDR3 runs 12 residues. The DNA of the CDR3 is TGTGCCAGCAGCCAATTCAGGGTGGGAGCTTTCTTT. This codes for CASSQFRVGAFF.

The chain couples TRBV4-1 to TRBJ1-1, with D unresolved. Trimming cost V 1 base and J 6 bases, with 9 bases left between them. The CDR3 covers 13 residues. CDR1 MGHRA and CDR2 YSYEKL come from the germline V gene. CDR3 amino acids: CASSQVLTPEAFF. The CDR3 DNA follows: TGCGCCAGCAGCCAAGTTCTGACTCCTGAAGCTTTCTTT.

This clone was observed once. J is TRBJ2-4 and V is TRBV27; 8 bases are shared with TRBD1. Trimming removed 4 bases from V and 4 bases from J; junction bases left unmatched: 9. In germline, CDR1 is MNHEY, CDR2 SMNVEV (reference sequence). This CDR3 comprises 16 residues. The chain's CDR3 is CASSSPSRTGKNIQYF. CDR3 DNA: TGTGCCAGCAGTTCCCCCTCAAGGACAGGGAAAAACATTCAGTACTTC.

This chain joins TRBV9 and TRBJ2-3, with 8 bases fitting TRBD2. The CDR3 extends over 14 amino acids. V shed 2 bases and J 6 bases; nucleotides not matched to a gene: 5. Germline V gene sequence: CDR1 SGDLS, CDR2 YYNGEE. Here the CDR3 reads CASSVGSGGDTQYF. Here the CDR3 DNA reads TGTGCCAGCAGCGTTGGGTCGGGAGGGGATACGCAGTATTTT.